A single sample is the source of the 21 T cell receptor beta chains below, sequenced in a study of blood T cells in healthy people across ages. A second PCR of about 6 to 12 cycles used a sample-barcoded 5' primer and a J-beta primer mix. TCRdb reprocessed the 5' RACE reads via MiXCR and lists one record per CDR3 protein. The sample consists of about 1.8 million distinct CDR3 sequences, roughly 52% of them appearing once. The specimen was blood. The receptor source for this set is a woman between 40 and 50 years old in good health.

This rearrangement joins TRBV5-1 to TRBJ1-2; tentative D call: TRBD1 (5 bases). CDR1 SGHRS and CDR2 YFSETQ come from the germline V gene. Deletions cut 5 bases from V and 8 bases from J, with 19 bases between. This CDR3 contains 14 residues. This chain's CDR3 is CASRARAVGGGYTF. The CDR3 bases are TGCGCCAGCAGAGCCAGGGCCGTGGGAGGAGGCTACACCTTC.

The chain combines TRBV6-2 or TRBV6-3 with TRBJ2-1; no firm D call. The CDR3 is 16 residues long. Per the germline V gene, CDR1 is MNHEY and CDR2 is SVGEGT. Between the trimmed V and J ends, which lost 0 bases and 0 bases, there was a span of 9 bases. CDR3 amino acids: CASSYSDTRSYNEQFF. In DNA form, the CDR3 reads TGTGCCAGCAGTTACTCCGACACCCGCTCCTACAATGAGCAGTTCTTC.

The CDR3 is CASSDLSARSNQPQHF. The CDR3 DNA reads TGTGCCAGCAGTGATTTGTCCGCTCGCTCCAATCAGCCCCAGCATTTT. This rearrangement joins TRBV6-1 to TRBJ1-5; D is ambiguous. Per the germline V gene, CDR1 is MNHNS and CDR2 is SASEGT. Trimming cost V 3 bases and J 3 bases, with 15 bases left between them. The CDR3 length is 16 residues.

This clonotype was counted a few times. The chain joins TRBV10-3 to TRBJ1-2; D ambiguous. The V gene's germline CDR1 is ENHRY and CDR2 SYGVKD. V dropped 6 bases and J dropped 8 bases, with 16 bases sitting between them. The CDR3 loop spans 13 amino acids. CDR3 sequence: CAISPEGNGGYTF. The CDR3 bases are TGTGCCATCAGCCCGGAAGGGAATGGCGGCTACACCTTC.

This clonotype was counted a few times. The J gene is TRBJ2-5, the V gene TRBV5-1; D call uncertain. Germline values: CDR1 SGHRS, CDR2 YFSETQ. Trimming cost V 0 bases and J 3 bases, with 9 bases left between them. The CDR3 runs 14 residues. The CDR3 here is CASSLVGTKETQYF. The CDR3, as DNA: TGCGCCAGCAGCTTGGTGGGAACAAAAGAGACCCAGTACTTC.

The V gene is TRBV9, the J gene TRBJ2-3; D is ambiguous. The CDR3 length is 16 residues. Trimming took off 1 base at V and 2 bases at J, with 14 bases between the two ends. Looked up from germline, CDR1 is SGDLS and CDR2 is YYNGEE. The CDR3 coding sequence is TGTGCCAGCAGCGTATACAGAGAATCACTCACAGATACGCAGTATTTT. Its translation: CASSVYRESLTDTQYF.

This clonotype was picked up a small number of times. This chain uses TRBV20-1 with TRBJ2-7; TRBD1 agrees at 7 bases. CDR1 and CDR2 from the germline V gene are DFQATT and SNEGSKA (reference sequence). The ends lost 0 bases at V and 7 bases at J; junction bases unmatched: 9. The CDR3 totals 14 residues. CDR3 residues: CSARDDRVLGEQYF. DNA of the CDR3: TGCAGTGCTAGAGATGACAGGGTTTTGGGAGAGCAGTACTTC.

The chain couples TRBV7-8 to TRBJ1-2; 8 nucleotides align to TRBD1. V dropped 4 bases and J dropped 7; count of bases not matched to a gene: 8. CDR3 size: 14 residues. Germline V gene data show CDR1 as SGHVS and CDR2 as FQNEAQ. In nucleotides, the CDR3 is TGTGCCAGCAGCTCGCGGACAGGGACTTCTGGCTACACCTTC. As protein: CASSSRTGTSGYTF.

The chain is built from TRBV2 and TRBJ2-1; D gene ambiguous. The V end lost 7 bases, the J end lost 7 bases, and 11 bases lay between the germline ends. CDR3 length: 12 amino acids. Germline V gives CDR1 SNHLY, CDR2 FYNNEI. CDR3 in amino acids: CASKLIQNEQFF. Here the CDR3 DNA reads TGTGCCAGCAAATTGATACAAAATGAGCAGTTCTTC.

The genes are TRBV20-1 and TRBJ2-5; D may be TRBD2 (6 bases). The CDR3 spans 13 residues. With 5 bases removed from V and 2 bases from J, the gap between germline ends came to 12 bases. From germline, CDR1 is DFQATT and CDR2 SNEGSKA (reference sequence). The CDR3 DNA reads as TGCAGTGCTGGCGGGGACTTGCAAGAGACCCAGTACTTC. This sequence encodes CSAGGDLQETQYF.

V and J are TRBV3-1 and TRBJ1-5, with D possibly TRBD1 on 5 matching bases. V was pared by 2 bases and J by 5 bases, with 22 bases between. The CDR3 is 18 residues long. Germline V gives CDR1 LGHDT, CDR2 YNNKEL (reference sequence). The CDR3 reads CASSQTPRGAGLDQPQHF. The CDR3 coding sequence is TGTGCCAGCAGCCAAACTCCTCGCGGGGCGGGTTTGGATCAGCCCCAGCATTTT. Looking up the rest from reference TRBV3-1 and TRBJ1-5 gives the full variable domain: DTAVSQTPKYLVTQMGNDKSIKCEQNLGHDTMYWYKQDSKKFLKIMFSYNNKELIINETVPNRFSPKSPDKAHLNLHINSLELGDSAVYFCASSQTPRGAGLDQPQHFGDGTRLSIL.

V and J are TRBV7-9 and TRBJ1-2; no definite D call. Germline CDR1 SEHNR, CDR2 FQNEAQ (reference sequence). The CDR3 sequence is 14 residues long. V was clipped by 3 bases and J by 4 bases, with 12 bases between them. The CDR3 DNA is TGTGCCAGCAGCTTCCCGGACCGATCCTATGGCTACACCTTC. This gives the protein CASSFPDRSYGYTF. Variable domain in full (rest from reference TRBV7-9 and TRBJ1-2): DTGVSQNPRHKITKRGQNVTFRCDPISEHNRLYWYRQTLGQGPEFLTYFQNEAQLEKSRLLSDRFSAERPKGSFSTLEIQRTEQGDSAMYLCASSFPDRSYGYTFGSGTRLTVV.

This clonotype has just a few counts. The chain recombines TRBV10-3 with TRBJ2-5, with 12 bases aligning to TRBD1. CDR1 is ENHRY, CDR2 SYGVKD, per germline. This CDR3 has 16 amino acids. Trimming at V came to 4 bases and at J to 1 base, leaving 4 bases not matched to a gene. CDR3 amino acids: CAISAGQGALQETQYF. The CDR3 coding sequence is TGTGCCATCAGTGCGGGACAGGGGGCGCTCCAAGAGACCCAGTACTTC.

This clonotype was counted a few times. V gene TRBV7-2 combines with J gene TRBJ2-7; 8 nucleotides match TRBD2. The CDR3 length is 15 residues. CDR1 is SGHTA and CDR2 is FQGNSA in the germline V gene. The V segment lost 2 bases and the J segment 2 bases; nucleotides outside the gene matches: 5. CDR3 protein: CASSLSGGDPYEQYF. In DNA form, the CDR3 reads TGTGCCAGCAGCTTATCCGGGGGGGACCCCTACGAGCAGTACTTC.

J is TRBJ2-5 and V is TRBV9; TRBD1 matches at 9 bases. V lost 0 bases, J lost 5 bases, and 8 bases stayed unmatched. Germline values: CDR1 SGDLS, CDR2 YYNGEE. The CDR3 contains 16 residues. CDR3 amino acids: CASSVEDRGFRETQYF. The CDR3 nucleotides read TGTGCCAGCAGCGTAGAGGACAGGGGTTTTAGGGAGACCCAGTACTTC.

The gene calls are TRBV18 and TRBJ2-3; D is possibly TRBD2 (6 bases). This CDR3 is 15 amino acids long. Germline lookup yields CDR1 KGHSH and CDR2 LQKENI. Trimming shortened V by 4 bases and J by 6 bases, and 17 bases separated the two germline ends. The CDR3, as DNA: TGTGCCAGCTCACGTGATGAGACTAGAGGCGATACGCAGTATTTT. Its protein is CASSRDETRGDTQYF. The full variable domain, with the rest looked up from reference TRBV18 and TRBJ2-3, is NAGVMQNPRHLVRRRGQEARLRCSPMKGHSHVYWYRQLPEEGLKFMVYLQKENIIDESGMPKERFSAEFPKEGPSILRIQQVVRGDSAAYFCASSRDETRGDTQYFGPGTRLTVL.

This clonotype was counted between two and nine times. The chain uses TRBV12-3 or TRBV12-4 and TRBJ2-5; no clear D. This CDR3 has 14 amino acids. Trimming left V 2 bases short and J 2 bases short, with 9 bases between. DNA of the CDR3: TGTGCCAGCAGTTTAATTCCCAGACAAGAGACCCAGTACTTC. It encodes CASSLIPRQETQYF.

V gene TRBV7-2 combines with J gene TRBJ2-5; 9 bases align to TRBD1. Germline assignment: CDR1 SGHTA and CDR2 FQGNSA. The CDR3 is made up of 17 amino acids. Losses at the gene ends were 5 bases for V and 11 bases for J; bases not matched to a gene: 21. This chain's CDR3 is CASSQVRGQGSRDEQYF. For the CDR3, the DNA is TGTGCCAGCAGCCAGGTCAGGGGACAGGGATCCCGGGATGAGCAGTACTTC.

The chain recombines TRBV12-3 or TRBV12-4 with TRBJ2-5; no firm D call. Trimming stripped 6 bases from V and 7 bases from J, with 30 bases between. The CDR3 covers 18 residues. CDR3 DNA: TGTGCCAGCAGGTCCTACCCAACCACTCATGGGGAAAAGGGGACCCAGTACTTC. It encodes CASRSYPTTHGEKGTQYF.

This clonotype was observed a handful of times. This chain links TRBV5-1 with TRBJ2-7; no definite D call. Trimming left V 2 bases short and J 7 bases short, with 10 bases between. Germline lookup yields CDR1 SGHRS and CDR2 YFSETQ. This CDR3 contains 12 residues. CDR3 residues: CASSFASEEQYF. The CDR3, as DNA: TGCGCCAGCAGCTTTGCCAGCGAGGAGCAGTACTTC.

Of note for this clonotype: Because the CDR3's place on the DNA is in doubt, the DNA is left out and the CDR3 is given as listed by TCRdb. The chain combines TRBV10-3 with TRBJ1-2; TRBD1, the table's D call, lacks a check against the DNA. Germline CDR1 and CDR2: ENHRY and SYGVKD. From its first to its last residue, the CDR3 has 21 amino acids. CDR3 region: CAISDFGTEAFFGQGTYGYTF.